These 16 T cell receptor beta chains came from one sample sequenced in a study of a mutant IDH1 vaccine in newly diagnosed glioma. Their specific antigens are unknown. Time point in this sample: week 35, safety follow-up. Topical imiquimod accompanied each vaccine dose, which consisted of 300 ug of mutant IDH1 20-mer peptide. Profiling relied on immunoSEQ multiplex PCR, and the TCRdb table lists in-frame clones only, not all of them. The sample lists 50,000 to 65,000 clones; 85% to 90% were seen once. The sequenced sample was PBMCs, obtained from a glioma patient whose treatment included an IDH1 peptide vaccine. These receptors all come from a man between 35 and 55 years old with glioma.

The J gene is TRBJ2-7, the V gene TRBV7-9, with TRBD1 as a possible D gene (5 bases). The CDR3 length is 16 residues. Germline values: CDR1 SEHNR, CDR2 FQNEAQ (reference sequence). V lost 1 base to trimming and J lost 2 bases, with 15 bases between them. The CDR3 DNA sequence: TGTGCCAGCAGCTTAGTAGGCAGGGTTGGTACCTACGAGCAGTACTTC. Protein product: CASSLVGRVGTYEQYF.

The rearrangement links TRBV28 to TRBJ2-3; the match to TRBD2 covers 8 bases. V was pared by 6 bases and J by 9 bases, with 11 bases of the junction left unmatched. The CDR3 is made up of 14 amino acids. Germline V gives CDR1 MDHEN, CDR2 SYDVKM. The CDR3 DNA sequence: TGTGCCAGCAGCCCGGGACTAGTATATAGGACGCAGTATTTT. It is translated as CASSPGLVYRTQYF. The full variable domain, with the rest looked up from reference TRBV28 and TRBJ2-3, is DVKVTQSSRYLVKRTGEKVFLECVQDMDHENMFWYRQDPGLGLRLIYFSYDVKMKEKGDIPEGYSVSREKKERFSLILESASTNQTSMYLCASSPGLVYRTQYFGPGTRLTVL.

This rearrangement joins TRBV19 to TRBJ1-3; no clear D gene. This CDR3 comprises 16 residues. From germline, CDR1 is LNHDA and CDR2 SQIVND (reference sequence). Between the trimmed V and J ends, which lost 6 bases and 0 bases, there was a span of 15 bases. CDR3 amino acids: CASSPGHLLSGNTIYF. The DNA for the CDR3 is TGTGCCAGTAGCCCGGGTCACCTTCTCTCTGGAAACACCATATATTTT.

The chain joins TRBV7-2 to TRBJ2-7; D is possibly TRBD2 (5 bases). The V end lost 7 bases, the J end lost 3 bases, and 19 bases lay between the germline ends. The germline V gene encodes CDR1 SGHTA and CDR2 FQGNSA. The CDR3 is 15 residues long. The CDR3 here is CASTPRQGGGYEQYF. For the CDR3, the DNA is TGTGCCAGCACCCCCAGACAAGGAGGAGGCTACGAGCAGTACTTC.

The chain has TRBV2 and TRBJ2-5, with D perhaps TRBD2 (5 bases). V dropped 2 bases and J dropped 5 bases, with 12 bases sitting between them. Germline values: CDR1 SNHLY, CDR2 FYNNEI. This CDR3 comprises 14 residues. DNA of the CDR3: TGTGCCAGCAGTGAACTAGCTTCGGAGGAGACCCAGTACTTC. It translates to CASSELASEETQYF.

A few counts support this clone. The gene calls are TRBV18 and TRBJ2-7; D may be TRBD1 (6 bases). The CDR3 runs to 16 residues. Trimming stripped 3 bases from V and 2 bases from J, with 17 bases between. Per the germline V gene, CDR1 is KGHSH and CDR2 is LQKENI. The CDR3 DNA reads TGTGCCAGCTCACCCATTACAGGGTTTAATCCCTACGAGCAGTACTTC. Its translation is CASSPITGFNPYEQYF.

The chain couples TRBV30 to TRBJ2-3, with a tentative D call TRBD2 (6 bases). Germline V gene lookup returns CDR1 GTSNPN and CDR2 SVGIG (reference sequence). The CDR3 has 15 amino acids. Trimming took off 4 bases at V and 3 bases at J, with 17 bases between the two ends. The CDR3 reads CAWTLGPRGTDTQYF. The CDR3 DNA is TGTGCCTGGACCTTGGGTCCGCGGGGTACAGATACGCAGTATTTT.

The rearrangement joins TRBV7-3 to TRBJ1-4; D uncertain. The length of the CDR3 is 13 residues. Germline assignment: CDR1 SGHTA and CDR2 FQGTGA. Trimming took off 5 bases at V and 7 bases at J, with 11 bases between the two ends. CDR3 nucleotide sequence: TGTGCCAGCAGCCCAGCCCCAGGTGAAAAACTGTTTTTT. It codes for CASSPAPGEKLFF.

The CDR3 loop is CASSSGSSYNEQFF. The CDR3, as DNA: TGTGCCAGCAGTAGCGGGAGCTCCTACAATGAGCAGTTCTTC. The chain links TRBV9 to TRBJ2-1; 9 nucleotides align to TRBD2. V lost 5 bases and J lost 0; bases outside the gene matches: 0. There are 14 residues in the CDR3. Germline CDR1 SGDLS, CDR2 YYNGEE.

The chain combines TRBV4-1 with TRBJ2-1, with 7 bases aligning to TRBD2. V shed 6 bases, J shed 1 base, and the junction held 9 bases outside the gene matches. This CDR3 contains 16 residues. In germline, CDR1 is MGHRA, CDR2 YSYEKL. The DNA of the CDR3 is TGCGCCAGCAGTCTGGGGGGGGTTGTGTCCTACAATGAGCAGTTCTTC. This encodes CASSLGGVVSYNEQFF.

The J gene is TRBJ2-7, the V gene TRBV7-6, with no clear D. V was pared by 1 base and J by 5 bases, with 12 bases between. This CDR3 spans 14 amino acids. Germline CDR1 is SGHVS and CDR2 is FNYEAQ. CDR3 residues: CASSLVPGPDEQYF. The CDR3 DNA reads TGTGCCAGCAGCTTAGTCCCGGGTCCCGACGAGCAGTACTTC.

The chain's CDR3 is CASSQDWLGSPGEQYF. CDR3 in DNA: TGTGCCAGCAGCCAAGATTGGTTGGGAAGCCCCGGCGAGCAGTACTTC. The chain employs TRBV4-2 and TRBJ2-7; no reliable D call. Per the germline V gene, CDR1 is LGHNA and CDR2 is YNFKEQ. Trimming cost V 0 bases and J 6 bases, with 18 bases left between them. The CDR3 totals 16 residues.

This chain links TRBV2 with TRBJ1-1; D is undetermined. This CDR3 has 12 amino acids. V was trimmed by 5 bases and J by 5 bases, leaving 9 bases between them. Germline lookup yields CDR1 SNHLY and CDR2 FYNNEI. CDR3 DNA: TGTGCCAGCAGTCCCGGGTTTACTGAAGCTTTCTTT. Translation: CASSPGFTEAFF.

The chain is built from TRBV11-2 and TRBJ1-4; TRBD1 agrees at 9 bases. V trimming: 1 base; J trimming: 8 bases; junction bases outside the gene matches: 5. CDR3 length: 15 residues. The V gene's germline CDR1 is SGHAT and CDR2 FQNNGV. The CDR3, as DNA: TGTGCCAGCAGCTTAGCCGGGACAGGGTTAGAAAAACTGTTTTTT. It specifies CASSLAGTGLEKLFF.

The chain has TRBV4-1 and TRBJ1-2; a weak D match, TRBD1 (5 bases). This CDR3 comprises 16 residues. The V gene's germline CDR1 is MGHRA and CDR2 YSYEKL. V lost 0 bases and J 7 bases, leaving 18 bases between the germline ends. The CDR3 DNA reads TGCGCCAGCAGCCAAGAGGGTTTTGGGGGGTTCCGTGGCTACACCTTC. The encoded protein is CASSQEGFGGFRGYTF.

The genes are TRBV19 and TRBJ2-7, with TRBD2 identical over 9 bases. CDR1 is LNHDA, CDR2 SQIVND, per germline (reference sequence). J lost 6 bases, V lost 5 bases, and 8 bases had no gene match. There are 14 residues in the CDR3. CDR3 coding DNA: TGTGCCAGTAGTCTAAATAGCGGGAGAGGCGAGCAGTACTTC. Its translation: CASSLNSGRGEQYF. Drawing the rest from reference TRBV19 and TRBJ2-7, the complete variable domain is DGGITQSPKYLFRKEGQNVTLSCEQNLNHDAMYWYRQDPGQGLRLIYYSQIVNDFQKGDIAEGYSVSREKKESFPLTVTSAQKNPTAFYLCASSLNSGRGEQYFGPGTRLTVT.